This T cell receptor (beta chain) was sequenced during a study of human T cells and chemical hapten exposure. In the study overall: 2% DPC was applied to approximately 2 cm by approximately 2 cm of upper inner arm skin for sensitization. Diagnoses of alopecia areata, totalis or universalis occurred in mostly female patients. General study points: Compared to controls, expanded TCRs made significantly more large clusters of similar CDR3s.

The CDR3 contains 12 residues. Germline-derived CDR1 and CDR2 are MNHEY and SVGAGI. Trimming left V 8 bases short and J 5 bases short, with 10 bases between. Time point denoted: patch test 1, 2 weeks after DPC sensitization. Treatment indicated: therapeutic diphenylcyclopropenone sensitization with weekly scalp DPC. Sequencing started from total RNA isolated from unfractionated whole blood. MiXCR, applied by TCRdb to the RACE reads, yields one record per CDR3 protein. The table includes tens of thousands of distinct CDR3 sequences, about 10% detected once. This clonotype has only a few counts. What it binds is not known.

This chain connects TRBV6-5 to TRBJ1-5; possible D gene TRBD1, 5 bases. The specimen comprised whole blood, sampled in connection with sensitization to the hapten diphenylcyclopropenone (DPC). The clonotype comes from a woman between 50 and 59 years old with alopecia areata. Some clones in this sample may be carry-over from other donors' samples. The CDR3 sequence: CASGRAYQPQHF. DNA of the CDR3: TGTGCCAGCGGCAGGGCTTATCAGCCCCAGCATTTT.